This is a list of T cell receptor beta chains from one sample in a study of T cell responses to AZD1222 COVID-19 vaccine. Profiled with immunoSEQ multiplex PCR; TCRdb holds only in-frame clones, not every one. The sample contains 99,000 or so clones, approximately 93% of which appear only once. Sequences were derived from peripheral blood, sampled on day 0 of AZD1222 vaccination. The origin of the receptors is an adult in good health. CDR3s include the opening cysteine and the closing phenylalanine or tryptophan. Fields, in order: clone size, D gene, V gene, J gene, CDR3 protein, CDR3 DNA. The D gene is left open where the match is weak. Clone size is not always given. Where it is, it says once, few, many or a class for expanded clones.

NA	TRBD1	TRBV24-1	TRBJ2-5	CATGVGQGAGETQYF	TGTGCCACCGGCGTCGGACAGGGGGCAGGAGAGACCCAGTACTTC
NA	NA	TRBV7-9	TRBJ2-1	CASSLGLGSPSYNEQFF	TGTGCCAGCAGCTTAGGTCTAGGATCCCCCTCCTACAATGAGCAGTTCTTC
NA	NA	TRBV7-2	TRBJ2-6	CASSEGPRSGANVLTF	TGTGCCAGCTCCGAGGGGCCCCGCTCTGGGGCCAACGTCCTGACTTTC
NA	TRBD1	TRBV2	TRBJ2-7	CASSATGGYEQYF	TGTGCCAGCAGCGCGACAGGGGGCTACGAGCAGTACTTC
NA	NA	TRBV18	TRBJ1-2	CASSLPELGYTF	TGTGCCAGCTCCCTGCCGGAACTTGGCTACACCTTC
few	NA	TRBV7-2	TRBJ1-1	CASSHPRKNTEAFF	TGTGCCAGCAGCCACCCCCGGAAGAACACTGAAGCTTTCTTT
NA	TRBD2	TRBV5-1	TRBJ2-7	CASSSKGAGTSGSWGLYEQYF	TGCGCCAGCAGCTCAAAGGGCGCCGGGACTAGCGGGAGTTGGGGACTATACGAGCAGTACTTC
NA	NA	TRBV19	TRBJ2-7	CASSIVAVEEQYF	TGTGCCAGTAGTATTGTGGCTGTGGAGGAGCAGTACTTC
NA	NA	TRBV5-4	TRBJ1-2	CASSLGKGYTF	TGTGCCAGCAGCTTGGGGAAAGGCTACACCTTC
NA	NA	TRBV2	TRBJ1-5	CASTGTNSNQPQHF	TGTGCCAGCACCGGGACTAATAGCAATCAGCCCCAGCATTTT
NA	NA	TRBV5-4	TRBJ2-3	CASSGVPGTGTDTQYF	TGTGCCAGCAGCGGGGTCCCCGGGACTGGCACAGATACGCAGTATTTT
NA	NA	TRBV5-1	TRBJ2-6	CASSPDGAGANVLTF	TGCGCCAGCAGCCCGGACGGAGCTGGGGCCAACGTCCTGACTTTC
NA	NA	TRBV29-1	TRBJ2-7	CSVWDLGYEQYF	TGCAGCGTCTGGGACCTGGGCTACGAGCAGTACTTC
NA	NA	TRBV5-1	TRBJ1-2	CASSRQGTNYGYTF	TGCGCCAGCAGCAGGCAGGGCACAAACTATGGCTACACCTTC
NA	TRBD1	TRBV6-5	TRBJ1-4	CASGTGGNEKLFF	TGTGCCAGCGGCACAGGGGGAAATGAAAAACTGTTTTTT
once	NA	TRBV5-1	TRBJ1-2	CASSLAFDTAYGYTF	TGCGCCAGCAGCTTGGCATTCGACACAGCCTATGGCTACACCTTC
NA	TRBD1	TRBV6-2/TRBV6-3	TRBJ2-1	CASSLYRRDRGRNEQFF	TGTGCCAGCAGTTTGTACCGGAGGGACAGGGGTCGCAATGAGCAGTTCTTC
NA	NA	TRBV27	TRBJ1-5	CASSLSSGPGQPQHF	TGTGCCAGCAGTTTATCGTCAGGGCCAGGTCAGCCCCAGCATTTT
once	TRBD2	TRBV7-2	TRBJ2-3	CASSIAGATDTQYF	TGTGCCAGCAGTATAGCGGGAGCGACAGATACGCAGTATTTT
once	TRBD1	TRBV11-3	TRBJ1-2	CASSTGQGIGYTF	TGTGCCAGCAGCACCGGACAGGGTATCGGCTACACCTTC
once	NA	TRBV4-3	TRBJ2-5	CASSPGLQETQYF	TGCGCCAGCTCGCCGGGCCTACAGGAGACCCAGTACTTC
NA	NA	TRBV7-6	TRBJ2-1	CASSPALTNEQFF	TGTGCCAGCAGCCCAGCACTGACCAATGAGCAGTTCTTC
NA	NA	TRBV10-3	TRBJ2-1	CAISDAYNEQFF	TGTGCCATCAGTGACGCCTACAATGAGCAGTTCTTC
NA	TRBD2	TRBV5-4	TRBJ2-1	CASSYSGSRKNEQFF	TGTGCCAGCAGTTATAGCGGGAGCCGGAAAAATGAGCAGTTCTTC
NA	NA	TRBV18	TRBJ1-4	CASSPGRGNEKLFF	TGTGCCAGCTCACCAGGAAGAGGGAACGAAAAACTGTTTTTT
NA	NA	TRBV27	TRBJ1-2	CASSFKGSYGYTF	TGTGCCAGCAGTTTCAAGGGGAGCTATGGCTACACCTTC
NA	NA	TRBV6-1	TRBJ1-1	CASSDGEGAGPAFF	TGTGCCAGCAGTGACGGGGAAGGGGCAGGACCAGCTTTCTTT
once	TRBD2	TRBV28	TRBJ2-3	CASSTRGVRGTDTQYF	TGTGCCAGCAGTACCCGGGGGGTTAGGGGCACAGATACGCAGTATTTT
NA	NA	TRBV30	TRBJ1-2	CAWSVEFGYGYTF	TGTGCCTGGAGTGTTGAATTCGGCTATGGCTACACCTTC
NA	NA	TRBV3-1/TRBV3-2	TRBJ2-7	CASSQDWAGRGYEQYF	TGTGCCAGCAGCCAAGATTGGGCAGGCCGGGGCTACGAGCAGTACTTC
NA	NA	TRBV19	TRBJ1-4	CASRREFDEKLFF	TGTGCCAGTAGGCGGGAATTCGATGAAAAACTGTTTTTT
NA	TRBD1	TRBV3-1/TRBV3-2	TRBJ2-5	CASSGTDRAQETQYF	TGTGCCAGCAGCGGGACAGACAGGGCCCAAGAGACCCAGTACTTC
NA	NA	TRBV6-2/TRBV6-3	TRBJ2-2	CASSPYKDTGELFF	TGTGCCAGCAGTCCGTATAAGGACACCGGGGAGCTGTTTTTT
NA	NA	TRBV19	TRBJ2-3	CASSIQGTDTQYF	TGTGCCAGTAGTATCCAGGGCACAGATACGCAGTATTTT